The sequence of this T cell receptor (beta chain) was determined in a study of T cells in Graves' hyperthyroidism and ophthalmopathy. Study-wide points: Most thyroid clonotypes expanded above 0.001 were also detected in blood.

Patients were excluded because of uncontrolled infection, other autoimmune disease, pregnancy or lactation. Germline lookup yields CDR1 SGHTA and CDR2 FQGNSA. The CDR3 is 17 residues long. V was clipped by 5 bases and J by 0 bases; unmatched bases: 13. The sample holds many counts of this clonotype. What it binds is not known. TCR beta CDR3 regions were amplified from RNA transcripts. First-round RT-PCR with HTBI primers amplified the TCR CDR3 region. TCRdb redid the calling of the multiplex PCR reads with MiXCR, one entry per CDR3 protein. The sample lists about 500,000 distinct CDR3 sequences; 15% to 20% were seen once.

V is TRBV7-2 and J is TRBJ2-7; 7 positions match TRBD1. The TCR originated in a woman aged 25 to 39 with Graves' ophthalmopathy. Sequencing was carried out using blood. The CDR3 DNA sequence: TGTGCCAGCAGCCATCCACCCACCTGGGACAGCTCCTACGAGCAGTACTTC. This codes for CASSHPPTWDSSYEQYF.